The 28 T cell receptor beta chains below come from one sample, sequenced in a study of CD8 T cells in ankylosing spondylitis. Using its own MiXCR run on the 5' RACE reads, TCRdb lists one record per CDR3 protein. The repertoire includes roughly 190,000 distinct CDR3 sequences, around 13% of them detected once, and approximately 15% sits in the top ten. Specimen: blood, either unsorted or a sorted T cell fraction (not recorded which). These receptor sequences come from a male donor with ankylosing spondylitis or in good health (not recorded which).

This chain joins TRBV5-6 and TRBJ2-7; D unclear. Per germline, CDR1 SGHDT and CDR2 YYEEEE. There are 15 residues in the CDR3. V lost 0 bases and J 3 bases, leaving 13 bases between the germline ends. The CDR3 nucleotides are TGTGCCAGCAGCTTGGAATCTTTTTCAGACTACGAGCAGTACTTC. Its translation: CASSLESFSDYEQYF.

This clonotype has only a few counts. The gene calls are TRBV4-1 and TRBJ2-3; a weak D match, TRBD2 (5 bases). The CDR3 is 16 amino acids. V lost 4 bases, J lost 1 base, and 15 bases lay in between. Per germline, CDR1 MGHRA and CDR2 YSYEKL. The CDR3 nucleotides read TGCGCCAGCAGCCCTTCTCTACTAGTCGGCACAGATACGCAGTATTTT. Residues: CASSPSLLVGTDTQYF.

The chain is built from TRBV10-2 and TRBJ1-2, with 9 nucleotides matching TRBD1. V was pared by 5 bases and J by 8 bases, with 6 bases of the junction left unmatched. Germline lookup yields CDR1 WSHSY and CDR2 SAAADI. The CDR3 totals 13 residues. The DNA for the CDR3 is TGCGCCAGCAGTACAGGGGGCGCAAACGGCTACACCTTC. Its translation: CASSTGGANGYTF.

This chain's CDR3 is CASSPPYGVEQYF. The CDR3 DNA reads as TGTGCCAGCTCACCACCGTACGGGGTAGAGCAGTACTTC. The rearrangement links TRBV18 to TRBJ2-7; D may be TRBD2 (5 bases). The CDR3 runs 13 residues. V gave up 0 bases and J gave up 7 bases, with 10 bases separating them. CDR1 is KGHSH and CDR2 is LQKENI in the germline V gene. Looking up the rest from reference TRBV18 and TRBJ2-7 gives the full variable domain: NAGVMQNPRHLVRRRGQEARLRCSPMKGHSHVYWYRQLPEEGLKFMVYLQKENIIDESGMPKERFSAEFPKEGPSILRIQQVVRGDSAAYFCASSPPYGVEQYFGPGTRLTVT.

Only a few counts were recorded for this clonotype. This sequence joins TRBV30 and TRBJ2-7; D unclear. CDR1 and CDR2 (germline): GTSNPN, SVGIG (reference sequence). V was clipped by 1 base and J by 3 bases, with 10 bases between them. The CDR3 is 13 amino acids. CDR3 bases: TGTGCCTGGAGTGATGATTGGGGCTACGAGCAGTACTTC. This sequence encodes CAWSDDWGYEQYF.

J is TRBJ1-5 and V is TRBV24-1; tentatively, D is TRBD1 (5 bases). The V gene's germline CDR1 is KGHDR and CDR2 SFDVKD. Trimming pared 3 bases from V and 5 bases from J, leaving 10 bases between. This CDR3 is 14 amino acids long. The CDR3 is CATSDASGDQPQHF. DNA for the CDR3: TGTGCCACCAGTGATGCCTCGGGGGATCAGCCCCAGCATTTT.

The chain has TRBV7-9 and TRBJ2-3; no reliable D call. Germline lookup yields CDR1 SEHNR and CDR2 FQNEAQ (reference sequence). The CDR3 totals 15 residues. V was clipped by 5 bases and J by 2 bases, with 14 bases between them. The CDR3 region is CASSPPRTLTDTQYF. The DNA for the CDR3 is TGTGCCAGCAGCCCCCCGAGAACGCTCACAGATACGCAGTATTTT.

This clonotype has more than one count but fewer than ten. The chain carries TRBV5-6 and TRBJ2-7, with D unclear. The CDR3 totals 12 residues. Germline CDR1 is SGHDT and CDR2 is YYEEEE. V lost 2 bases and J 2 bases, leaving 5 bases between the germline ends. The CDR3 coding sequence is TGTGCCAGCAGCTTTGCAGCCTACGAGCAGTACTTC. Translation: CASSFAAYEQYF.

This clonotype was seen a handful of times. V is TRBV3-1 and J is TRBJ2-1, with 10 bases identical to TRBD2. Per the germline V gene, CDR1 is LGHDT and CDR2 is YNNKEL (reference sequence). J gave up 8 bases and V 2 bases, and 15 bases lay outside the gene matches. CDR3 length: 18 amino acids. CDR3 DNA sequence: TGTGCCAGCAGCCAAACGGAGACTAGCGGGCCTGCTACCGATGAGCAGTTCTTC. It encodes CASSQTETSGPATDEQFF.

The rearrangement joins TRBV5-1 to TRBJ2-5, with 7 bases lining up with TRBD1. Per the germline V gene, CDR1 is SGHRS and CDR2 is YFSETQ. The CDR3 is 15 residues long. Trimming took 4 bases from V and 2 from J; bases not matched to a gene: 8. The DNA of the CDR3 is TGCGCCAGCAGCGATACGGGACAGTTGCAAGAGACCCAGTACTTC. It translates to CASSDTGQLQETQYF.

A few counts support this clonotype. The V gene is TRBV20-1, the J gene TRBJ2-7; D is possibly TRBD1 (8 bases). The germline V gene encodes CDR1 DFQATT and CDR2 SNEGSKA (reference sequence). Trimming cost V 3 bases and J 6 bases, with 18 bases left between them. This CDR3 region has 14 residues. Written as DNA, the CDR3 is TGCAGTGCTAGGCGCGGACAGGGCGGGAGCGAGCAGTACTTC. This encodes CSARRGQGGSEQYF.

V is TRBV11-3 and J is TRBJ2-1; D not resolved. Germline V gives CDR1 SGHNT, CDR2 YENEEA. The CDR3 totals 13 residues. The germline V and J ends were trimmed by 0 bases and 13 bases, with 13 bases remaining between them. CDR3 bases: TGTGCCAGCAGCTTAGATAGGGCAACCGCCCAGTTCTTC. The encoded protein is CASSLDRATAQFF.

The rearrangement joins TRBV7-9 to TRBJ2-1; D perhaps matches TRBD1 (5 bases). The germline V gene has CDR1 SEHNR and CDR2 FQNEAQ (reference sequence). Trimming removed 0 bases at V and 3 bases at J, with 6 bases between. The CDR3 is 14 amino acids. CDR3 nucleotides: TGTGCCAGCAGCTTAGCGGGGCACTACAATGAGCAGTTCTTC. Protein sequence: CASSLAGHYNEQFF.

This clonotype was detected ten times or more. This chain's CDR3 is CASSIGTGNTEAFF. In DNA form, the CDR3 reads TGTGCCAGCAGCATCGGGACAGGGAACACTGAAGCTTTCTTT. This chain links TRBV12-3 or TRBV12-4 with TRBJ1-1; 8 bases line up with TRBD1. Trimming removed 6 bases from V and 1 base from J; junction bases left unmatched: 4. This CDR3 comprises 14 residues.

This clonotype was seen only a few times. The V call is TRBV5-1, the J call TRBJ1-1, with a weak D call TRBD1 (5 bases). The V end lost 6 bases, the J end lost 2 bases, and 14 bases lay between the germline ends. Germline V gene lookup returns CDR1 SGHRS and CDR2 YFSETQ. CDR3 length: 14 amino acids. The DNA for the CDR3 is TGCGCCAGCAAGGGAGTTTGGGACAACACTGAAGCTTTCTTT. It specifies CASKGVWDNTEAFF.

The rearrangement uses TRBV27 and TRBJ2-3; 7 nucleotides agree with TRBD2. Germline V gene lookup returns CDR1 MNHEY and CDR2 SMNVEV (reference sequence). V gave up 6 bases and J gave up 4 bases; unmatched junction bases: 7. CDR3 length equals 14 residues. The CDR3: CASSSGTLPDTQYF. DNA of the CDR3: TGTGCCAGCAGCAGCGGGACCCTTCCAGATACGCAGTATTTT.

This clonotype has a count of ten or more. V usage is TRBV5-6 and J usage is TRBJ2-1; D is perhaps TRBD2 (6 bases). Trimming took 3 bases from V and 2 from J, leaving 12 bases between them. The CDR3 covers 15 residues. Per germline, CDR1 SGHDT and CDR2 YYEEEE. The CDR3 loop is CASSWAGSPYNEQFF. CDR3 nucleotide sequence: TGTGCCAGCAGCTGGGCCGGGAGTCCCTACAATGAGCAGTTCTTC.

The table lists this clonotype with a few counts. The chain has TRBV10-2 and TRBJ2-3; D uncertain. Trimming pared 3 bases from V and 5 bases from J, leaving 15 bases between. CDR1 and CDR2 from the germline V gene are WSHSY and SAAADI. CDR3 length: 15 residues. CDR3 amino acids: CASSELGSSGDTQYF. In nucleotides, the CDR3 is TGCGCCAGCAGTGAACTGGGTAGCTCGGGAGATACGCAGTATTTT.

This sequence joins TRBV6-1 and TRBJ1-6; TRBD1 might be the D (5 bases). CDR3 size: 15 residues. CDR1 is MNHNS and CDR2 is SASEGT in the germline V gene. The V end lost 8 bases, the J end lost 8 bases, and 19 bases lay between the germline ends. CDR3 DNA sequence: TGTGCCAGCTTCGGTTTGGAGGGGTCGGATTCACCCCTCCACTTT. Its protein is CASFGLEGSDSPLHF.

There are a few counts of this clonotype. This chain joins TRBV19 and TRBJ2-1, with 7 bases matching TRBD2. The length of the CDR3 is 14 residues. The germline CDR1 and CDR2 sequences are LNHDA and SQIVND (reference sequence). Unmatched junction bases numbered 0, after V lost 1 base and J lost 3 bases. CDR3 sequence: CASSIGGGYNEQFF. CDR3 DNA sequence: TGTGCCAGTAGTATAGGGGGGGGCTACAATGAGCAGTTCTTC.

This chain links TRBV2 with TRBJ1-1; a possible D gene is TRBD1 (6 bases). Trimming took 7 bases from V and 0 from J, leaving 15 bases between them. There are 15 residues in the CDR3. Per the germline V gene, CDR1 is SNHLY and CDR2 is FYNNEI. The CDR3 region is CASNTGYRMNTEAFF. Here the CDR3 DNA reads TGTGCCAGCAACACAGGGTACCGAATGAACACTGAAGCTTTCTTT.

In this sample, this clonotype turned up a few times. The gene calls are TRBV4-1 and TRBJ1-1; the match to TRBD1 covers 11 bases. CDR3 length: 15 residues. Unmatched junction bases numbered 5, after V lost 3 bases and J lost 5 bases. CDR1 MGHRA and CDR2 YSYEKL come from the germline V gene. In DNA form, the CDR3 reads TGCGCCAGCAGCCAGACGGGACAGGGGGGAACTGAAGCTTTCTTT. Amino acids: CASSQTGQGGTEAFF.

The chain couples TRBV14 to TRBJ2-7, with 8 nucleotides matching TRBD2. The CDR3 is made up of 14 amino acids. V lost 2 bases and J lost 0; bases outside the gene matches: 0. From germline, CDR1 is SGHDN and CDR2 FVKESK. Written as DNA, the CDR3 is TGTGCCAGCAGCCAACTAGCGGGCTCCTACGAGCAGTACTTC. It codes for CASSQLAGSYEQYF.

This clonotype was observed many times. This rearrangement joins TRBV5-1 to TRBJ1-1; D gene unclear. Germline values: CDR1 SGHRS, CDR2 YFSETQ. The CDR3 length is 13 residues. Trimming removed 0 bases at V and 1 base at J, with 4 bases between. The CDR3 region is CASSLGENTEAFF. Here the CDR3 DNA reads TGCGCCAGCAGCTTGGGCGAGAACACTGAAGCTTTCTTT.

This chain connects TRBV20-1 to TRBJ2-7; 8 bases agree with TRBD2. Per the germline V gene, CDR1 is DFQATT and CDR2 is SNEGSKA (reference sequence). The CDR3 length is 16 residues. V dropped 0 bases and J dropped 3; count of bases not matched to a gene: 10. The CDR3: CSARDLTTSADYEQYF. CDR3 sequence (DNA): TGCAGTGCTAGAGATCTGACGACTAGCGCGGACTACGAGCAGTACTTC.

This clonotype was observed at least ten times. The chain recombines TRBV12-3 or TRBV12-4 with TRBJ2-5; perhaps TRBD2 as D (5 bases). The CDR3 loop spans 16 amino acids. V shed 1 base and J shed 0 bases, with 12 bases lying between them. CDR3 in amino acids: CASSLGSGGYQETQYF. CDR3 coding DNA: TGTGCCAGCAGTTTAGGGAGCGGCGGGTACCAAGAGACCCAGTACTTC.

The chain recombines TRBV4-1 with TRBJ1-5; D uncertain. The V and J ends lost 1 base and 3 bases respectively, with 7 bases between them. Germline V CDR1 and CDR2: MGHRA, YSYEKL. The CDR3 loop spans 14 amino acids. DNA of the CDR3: TGCGCCAGCAGCCAAGCGGCGGACAATCAGCCCCAGCATTTT. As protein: CASSQAADNQPQHF.

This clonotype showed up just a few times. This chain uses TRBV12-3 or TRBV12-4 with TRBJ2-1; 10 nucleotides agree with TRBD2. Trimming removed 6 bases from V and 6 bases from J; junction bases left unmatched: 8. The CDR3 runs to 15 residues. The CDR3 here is CASSPIAGGSNEQFF. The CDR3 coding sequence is TGTGCCAGCAGCCCAATAGCGGGAGGTTCCAATGAGCAGTTCTTC.